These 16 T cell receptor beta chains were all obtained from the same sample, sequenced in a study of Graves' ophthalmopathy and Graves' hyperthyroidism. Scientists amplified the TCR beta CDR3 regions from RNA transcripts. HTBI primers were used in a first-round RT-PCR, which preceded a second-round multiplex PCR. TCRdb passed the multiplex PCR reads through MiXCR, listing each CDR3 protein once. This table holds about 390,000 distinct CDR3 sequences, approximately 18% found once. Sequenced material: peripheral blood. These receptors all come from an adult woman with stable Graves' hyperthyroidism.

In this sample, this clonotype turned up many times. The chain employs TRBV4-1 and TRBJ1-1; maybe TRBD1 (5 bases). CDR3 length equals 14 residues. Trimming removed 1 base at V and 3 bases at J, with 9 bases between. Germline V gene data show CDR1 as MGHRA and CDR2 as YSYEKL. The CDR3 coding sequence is TGCGCCAGCAGCCAAGCTAGGGGCGACACTGAAGCTTTCTTT. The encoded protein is CASSQARGDTEAFF.

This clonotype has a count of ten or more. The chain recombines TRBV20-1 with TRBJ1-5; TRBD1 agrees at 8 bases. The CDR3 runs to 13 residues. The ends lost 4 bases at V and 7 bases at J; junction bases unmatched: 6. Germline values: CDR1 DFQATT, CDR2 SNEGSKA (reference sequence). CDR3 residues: CSATRTGPQPQHF. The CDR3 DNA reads TGCAGTGCTACAAGGACAGGGCCACAGCCCCAGCATTTT.

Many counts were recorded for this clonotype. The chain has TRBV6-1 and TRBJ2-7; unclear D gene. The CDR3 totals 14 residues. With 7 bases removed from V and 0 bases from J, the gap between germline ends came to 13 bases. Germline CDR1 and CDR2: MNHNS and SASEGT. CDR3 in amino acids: CASKPGPDSYEQYF. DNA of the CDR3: TGTGCCAGCAAGCCCGGTCCCGACTCCTACGAGCAGTACTTC.

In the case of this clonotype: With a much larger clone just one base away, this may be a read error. The CDR3 loop reads CASSIGRALGYGFTF. CDR3 nucleotide sequence: TGTGCCAGTAGTATTGGCAGGGCGCTGGGCTATGGCTTCACCTTC. The V gene is TRBV19, the J gene TRBJ1-2; D is perhaps TRBD1 (5 bases). Germline V gives CDR1 LNHDA, CDR2 SQIVND (reference sequence). CDR3 size: 15 residues.

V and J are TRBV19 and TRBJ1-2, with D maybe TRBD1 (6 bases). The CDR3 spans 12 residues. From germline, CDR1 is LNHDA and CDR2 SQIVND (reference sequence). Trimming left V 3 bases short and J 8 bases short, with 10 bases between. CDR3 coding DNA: TGTGCCAGTAGTATGAGGACAGAAGGCTACACCTTC. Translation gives CASSMRTEGYTF.

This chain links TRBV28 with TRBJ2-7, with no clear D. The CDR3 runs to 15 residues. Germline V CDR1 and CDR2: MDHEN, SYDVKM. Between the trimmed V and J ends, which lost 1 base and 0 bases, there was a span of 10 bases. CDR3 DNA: TGTGCCAGCAGTTTATCCCACGCGGCCTCCTACGAGCAGTACTTC. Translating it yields CASSLSHAASYEQYF.

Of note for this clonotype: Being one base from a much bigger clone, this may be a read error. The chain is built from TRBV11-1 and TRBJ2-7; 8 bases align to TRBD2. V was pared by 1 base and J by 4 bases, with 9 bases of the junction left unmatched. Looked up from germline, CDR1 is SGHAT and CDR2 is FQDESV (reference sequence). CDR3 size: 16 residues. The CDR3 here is CASSLGASGSLYEQYF. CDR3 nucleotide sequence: TGTGCCAGCAGCTTAGGGGCTAGCGGGTCACTTTACGAGCAGTACTTC.

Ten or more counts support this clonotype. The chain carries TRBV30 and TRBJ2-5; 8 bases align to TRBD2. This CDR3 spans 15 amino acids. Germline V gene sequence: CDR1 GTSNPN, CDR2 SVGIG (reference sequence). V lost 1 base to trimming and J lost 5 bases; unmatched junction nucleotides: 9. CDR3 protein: CAWSAGTRGVETQYF. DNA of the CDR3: TGTGCCTGGAGTGCCGGGACTAGGGGTGTGGAGACCCAGTACTTC. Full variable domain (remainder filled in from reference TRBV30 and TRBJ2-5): SQTIHQWPATLVQPVGSPLSLECTVEGTSNPNLYWYRQAAGRGLQLLFYSVGIGQISSEVPQNLSASRPQDRQFILSSKKLLLSDSGFYLCAWSAGTRGVETQYFGPGTRLLVL.

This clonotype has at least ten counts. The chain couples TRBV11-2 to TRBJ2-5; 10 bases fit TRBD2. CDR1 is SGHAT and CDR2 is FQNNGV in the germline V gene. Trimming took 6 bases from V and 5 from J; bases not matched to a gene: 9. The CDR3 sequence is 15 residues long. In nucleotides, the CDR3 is TGTGCCAGCAGGGCTAGCGGGAGTCGGAGGGAGACCCAGTACTTC. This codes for CASRASGSRRETQYF.

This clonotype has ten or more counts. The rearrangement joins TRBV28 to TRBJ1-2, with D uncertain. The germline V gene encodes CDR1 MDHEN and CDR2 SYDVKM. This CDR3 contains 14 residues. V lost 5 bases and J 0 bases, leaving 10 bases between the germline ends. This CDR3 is CASSLARSNYGYTF. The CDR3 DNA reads TGTGCCAGCAGTCTCGCCAGATCTAACTATGGCTACACCTTC.

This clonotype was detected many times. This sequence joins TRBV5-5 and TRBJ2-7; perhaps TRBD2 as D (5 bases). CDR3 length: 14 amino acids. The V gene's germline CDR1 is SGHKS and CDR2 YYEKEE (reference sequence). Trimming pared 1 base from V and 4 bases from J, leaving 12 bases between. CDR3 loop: CASSLRGNQYEQYF. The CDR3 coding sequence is TGTGCCAGCAGCTTGAGAGGGAATCAATACGAGCAGTACTTC.

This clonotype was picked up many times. The CDR3 sequence is CASSRLVGKEETQYF. For the CDR3, the DNA is TGCGCCAGCAGCCGTCTGGTGGGAAAGGAAGAGACCCAGTACTTC. The gene calls are TRBV4-1 and TRBJ2-5; D not resolved. This CDR3 has 15 residues. Looked up from germline, CDR1 is MGHRA and CDR2 is YSYEKL. Trimming removed 4 bases from V and 3 bases from J, with 15 bases in between.

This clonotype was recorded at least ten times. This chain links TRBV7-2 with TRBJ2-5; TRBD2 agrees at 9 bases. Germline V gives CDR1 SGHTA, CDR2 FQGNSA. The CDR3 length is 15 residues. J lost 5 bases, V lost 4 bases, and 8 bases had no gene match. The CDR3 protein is CASSSLAGSRETQYF. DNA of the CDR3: TGTGCCAGCAGCTCTCTAGCGGGATCTCGGGAGACCCAGTACTTC.

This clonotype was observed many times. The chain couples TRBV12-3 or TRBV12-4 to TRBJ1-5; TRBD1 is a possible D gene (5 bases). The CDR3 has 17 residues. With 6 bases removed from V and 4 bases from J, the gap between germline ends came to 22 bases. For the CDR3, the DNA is TGTGCCAGCAGCCAACGCGGGGGATCTGGCCCAAATCAGCCCCAGCATTTT. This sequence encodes CASSQRGGSGPNQPQHF.

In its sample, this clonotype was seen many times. The CDR3, as DNA: TGTGCCAGCAGTTTACGGGGGGAGAGCAATCAGCCCCAGCATTTT. Encoded protein: CASSLRGESNQPQHF. This rearrangement joins TRBV2 to TRBJ1-5; D is possibly TRBD1 (5 bases). Trimming left V 5 bases short and J 1 base short, with 12 bases between. Germline loops: CDR1 SNHLY, CDR2 FYNNEI. The CDR3 extends over 15 amino acids.

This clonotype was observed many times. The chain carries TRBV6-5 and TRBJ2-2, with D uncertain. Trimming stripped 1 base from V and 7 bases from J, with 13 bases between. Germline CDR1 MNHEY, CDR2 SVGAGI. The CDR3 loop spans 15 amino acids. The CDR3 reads CASSYFPGDLGELFF. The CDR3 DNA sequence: TGTGCCAGCAGTTACTTCCCAGGCGACCTCGGGGAGCTGTTTTTT.